These T cell receptor beta chains were read from a single sample in a study of blood T cell repertoires in COVID-19. Produced via immunoSEQ multiplex PCR; TCRdb's table is partial and in-frame only. The profile shows about 240,000 clones, approximately 90% of them singletons. The sequenced material came from PBMCs or T cells enriched from blood (not recorded which). These receptors were collected from a woman in her twenties or thirties who had recovered from COVID-19. CDR3s include the opening cysteine and the closing phenylalanine or tryptophan. A D gene is named only where the DNA matches it firmly. Rows give clone size only sometimes, using once, few, many, or a class for an expanded clone.

clone_size | d_call | j_call | v_call | cdr3_nt | cdr3_aa
. | . | TRBJ2-7 | TRBV6-1 | TGTGCCAGCAGTGACACAGGGCTGCTGAGCAACGAGCAGTACTTC | CASSDTGLLSNEQYF
once | TRBD1 | TRBJ1-1 | TRBV18 | TGTGCCAGCTCACCACAAGAGGGACAGATGAACACTGAAGCTTTCTTT | CASSPQEGQMNTEAFF
once | . | TRBJ2-1 | TRBV27 | TGTGCCAGCAGTTTATCAGCGGGTCCGTACAATGAGCAGTTCTTC | CASSLSAGPYNEQFF
. | . | TRBJ2-1 | TRBV30 | TGTGCCTGGACACGATTAGAACTAGACGTTCCGAGGGATGAGCAGTTCTTC | CAWTRLELDVPRDEQFF
. | TRBD1 | TRBJ1-2 | TRBV7-2 | TGTGCCAGCAGCCCACAGGGGGGGGACTATGGCTACACCTTC | CASSPQGGDYGYTF
. | . | TRBJ1-1 | TRBV6-2/TRBV6-3 | TGTGCCAGCAGCCCGAGAAGGGAGAACATGAACACTGAAGCTTTCTTT | CASSPRRENMNTEAFF
. | TRBD2 | TRBJ2-2 | TRBV27 | TGTGCCAGCAGCTCCTACCGCGGGACTAGCGGGAGACCCGGGGAGCTGTTTTTT | CASSSYRGTSGRPGELFF
. | TRBD2 | TRBJ2-1 | TRBV5-4 | TGTGCCAGCAGGCAACGGGAGGGCTCCTACAATGAGCAGTTCTTC | CASRQREGSYNEQFF
. | TRBD2 | TRBJ2-3 | TRBV4-3 | TGCGCCAGCAGCTCCGGACTAGCGGGTTCAGATACGCAGTATTTT | CASSSGLAGSDTQYF
. | . | TRBJ2-1 | TRBV7-2 | TGTGCCAGCAGCTTAGCTTTCACAGGGTCCAATGAGCAGTTCTTC | CASSLAFTGSNEQFF
. | . | TRBJ1-1 | TRBV25-1 | TGTGCCAGCAGTGGTCTAGGCGTTAGCACTGAAGCTTTCTTT | CASSGLGVSTEAFF
. | . | TRBJ2-5 | TRBV28 | TGTGCCAGCAGTTTAGGCGCCCGGGCCCAGTACTTC | CASSLGARAQYF
few | . | TRBJ1-1 | TRBV13 | TGTGCCAGCAGTACAGCGGCGTACACTGAAGCTTTCTTT | CASSTAAYTEAFF
once | . | TRBJ2-7 | TRBV6-6 | TGTGCCAGCCGAGGGGGATGGGAGACCTACGAGCAGTACTTC | CASRGGWETYEQYF
. | TRBD1 | TRBJ1-1 | TRBV3-1/TRBV3-2 | TGTGCCAGCAGCCAAGATGAAACAGGGGGGAACACTGAAGCTTTCTTT | CASSQDETGGNTEAFF
. | TRBD1 | TRBJ2-5 | TRBV15 | TGTGCCACCAGCGCTGGACAGGCTGAGGGGGAGACCCAGTACTTC | CATSAGQAEGETQYF
. | TRBD1 | TRBJ2-6 | TRBV9 | TGTGCCAGCAGCGTGTCCGGGACAGCCTCTGGGGCCAACGTCCTGACTTTC | CASSVSGTASGANVLTF
. | . | TRBJ1-4 | TRBV19 | TGTGCCAGTAAACCCGGGACAAGGAAGGAAAAACTGTTTTTT | CASKPGTRKEKLFF
. | . | TRBJ1-2 | TRBV20-1 | TGCAGTGCTAGTATGAAGGGACATTCTTCCTATGGCTACACCTTC | CSASMKGHSSYGYTF
. | . | TRBJ2-1 | TRBV9 | TGTGCCAGCAGCGTGGCCGACAAGCAGTTCTTC | CASSVADKQFF
. | TRBD2 | TRBJ2-1 | TRBV7-9 | TGTGCCAGCAGCTTAGCGGTTTCGGGACTAGCGCTCTCCTACAATGAGCAGTTCTTC | CASSLAVSGLALSYNEQFF
. | . | TRBJ1-2 | TRBV7-3 | TGTGCCAGCAGTCCACAGGGCACAGGGATAGATGGCTACACCTTC | CASSPQGTGIDGYTF
. | . | TRBJ1-1 | TRBV20-1 | TGCAGTGCCGGTACCACTGAAGCTTTCTTT | CSAGTTEAFF
. | TRBD2 | TRBJ2-1 | TRBV4-3 | TGCGCCAGCAGCCTGACTAGCGGGTACAATGAGCAGTTCTTC | CASSLTSGYNEQFF
. | . | TRBJ2-3 | TRBV15 | TGTGCCACCAGCAGGGACTATTCCGATACGCAGTATTTT | CATSRDYSDTQYF
. | . | TRBJ2-6 | TRBV5-4 | TGTGCCAGCAGCTTGGTTGCAGATATTCTCAACGTCCTGACTTTC | CASSLVADILNVLTF